Below, 9 T cell receptor beta chains from the same sample are listed, as sequenced in a study of T cells in Graves' hyperthyroidism and ophthalmopathy. From RNA transcripts, TCR beta CDR3 regions were amplified. TCR CDR3 regions were first amplified by RT-PCR with HTBI primers. TCRdb analysed the multiplex PCR reads with MiXCR anew, one entry per CDR3 protein. The sample contains hundreds of thousands of distinct CDR3 sequences, around 16% of which appear only once. Sequencing input: blood. Source of these receptors: a woman aged 30 to 39 with Graves' hyperthyroidism.

This clonotype was detected only a few times. The chain carries TRBV5-1 and TRBJ2-7; no firm D call. Per germline, CDR1 SGHRS and CDR2 YFSETQ. Trimming stripped 2 bases from V and 2 bases from J, with 11 bases between. The CDR3 contains 14 residues. CDR3 amino acids: CASSFQADTYEQYF. The CDR3 bases are TGCGCCAGCAGCTTTCAAGCCGATACCTACGAGCAGTACTTC.

This sequence joins TRBV7-9 and TRBJ1-4, with a weak D call TRBD1 (6 bases). The V gene lost 4 bases and the J gene lost 8 bases, with 14 bases spanning the gap. The CDR3 is 14 amino acids. CDR1 and CDR2 (germline): SEHNR, FQNEAQ (reference sequence). The CDR3 region has the DNA TGTGCCAGCAGCTCACCCACAGGGAACGAAAAACTGTTTTTT. As protein: CASSSPTGNEKLFF.

The chain links TRBV5-1 to TRBJ2-3; D remains unclear. Germline V gene lookup returns CDR1 SGHRS and CDR2 YFSETQ. The CDR3 length is 14 residues. Trimming took 4 bases from V and 3 from J, leaving 12 bases between them. CDR3: CASSGTRGTDTQYF. In DNA, the CDR3 is TGCGCCAGCAGCGGAACCCGAGGTACAGATACGCAGTATTTT.

This clonotype was recorded a few times. This chain connects TRBV19 to TRBJ2-2; 8 bases are shared with TRBD1. The CDR3 is 13 residues long. With V trimmed by 10 bases and J by 5 bases, 6 bases remained unmatched. Per the germline V gene, CDR1 is LNHDA and CDR2 is SQIVND (reference sequence). As DNA, the CDR3 is TGTGCCACCGCCCAGGGGGCGACCGGGGAGCTGTTTTTT. It yields the protein CATAQGATGELFF.

This clonotype was found many times. V and J are TRBV7-2 and TRBJ2-5; D is possibly TRBD2 (5 bases). Per the germline V gene, CDR1 is SGHTA and CDR2 is FQGNSA. V dropped 9 bases and J dropped 5 bases, with 10 bases sitting between them. This CDR3 spans 11 amino acids. CDR3 in amino acids: CASRRMETQYF. The CDR3 DNA reads TGTGCCAGTCGGAGGATGGAGACCCAGTACTTC.

This clonotype was counted a few times. The chain links TRBV4-3 to TRBJ2-1, with TRBD1 matching over 7 bases. This CDR3 is built from 14 residues. Trimming cost V 3 bases and J 9 bases; bases outside gene matches: 8. CDR1 is LGHNA and CDR2 is YSLEER in the germline V gene. For the CDR3, the DNA is TGCGCCAGCAGCCACACAGACAGGGCGACTGAGCAGTTCTTC. Protein: CASSHTDRATEQFF.

This clonotype came up a few times. A much larger clone is a single base away; this may be a read error. V gene TRBV20-1 combines with J gene TRBJ2-5; TRBD2 aligns across 10 bases. This CDR3 spans 14 amino acids. Looked up from germline, CDR1 is DFQATT and CDR2 is SNEGSKA (reference sequence). The J segment lost 2 bases and the V segment lost 2 bases, leaving 2 bases of the junction unmatched. The CDR3 spells CSARSGRAQETQYF. As DNA, the CDR3 is TGCAGTGCTAGAAGCGGGAGGGCACAAGAGACCCAGTACTTC.

This clonotype was detected many times. The V and J genes are TRBV30 and TRBJ1-4, with D possibly TRBD1 on 6 matching bases. V shed 0 bases and J shed 4 bases, with 12 bases lying between them. This CDR3 has 15 residues. CDR1 GTSNPN and CDR2 SVGIG come from the germline V gene (reference sequence). The CDR3: CAWSVGRGLNEKLFF. The CDR3 DNA is TGTGCCTGGAGTGTAGGACGGGGGCTTAATGAAAAACTGTTTTTT.

The chain is built from TRBV27 and TRBJ2-7; a possible D gene is TRBD1 (6 bases). The CDR3 runs 14 residues. Germline V gene lookup returns CDR1 MNHEY and CDR2 SMNVEV (reference sequence). V dropped 6 bases and J dropped 3 bases, with 15 bases sitting between them. CDR3: CASSRGTVFYEQYF. In DNA form, the CDR3 reads TGTGCCAGCAGCAGGGGAACAGTGTTCTACGAGCAGTACTTC.